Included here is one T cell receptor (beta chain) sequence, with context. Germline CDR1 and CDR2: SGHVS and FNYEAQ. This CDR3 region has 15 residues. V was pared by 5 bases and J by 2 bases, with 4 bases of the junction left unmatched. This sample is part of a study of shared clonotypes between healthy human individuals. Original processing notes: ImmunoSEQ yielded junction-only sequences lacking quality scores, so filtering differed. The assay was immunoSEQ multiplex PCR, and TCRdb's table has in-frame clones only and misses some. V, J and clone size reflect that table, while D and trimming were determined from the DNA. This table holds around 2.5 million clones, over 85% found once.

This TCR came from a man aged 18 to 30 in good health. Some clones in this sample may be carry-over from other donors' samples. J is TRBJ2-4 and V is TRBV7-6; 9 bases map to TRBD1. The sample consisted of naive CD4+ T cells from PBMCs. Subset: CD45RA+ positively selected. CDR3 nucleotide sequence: TGTGCCAGCAGCCGGACAGGGGATCCCAAAAACATTCAGTACTTC. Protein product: CASSRTGDPKNIQYF.